These 10 T cell receptor beta chains were all obtained from the same sample, sequenced in a study of cytomegalovirus exposure and HLA in healthy donors. The assay was immunoSEQ multiplex PCR, and TCRdb's table has in-frame clones only and misses some. The sample includes roughly 170,000 clones, about 80% of them seen just once. Material: PBMCs. Receptors were obtained from a woman between 18 and 29 years old in good health and CMV-seropositive.

The DNA of the CDR3 is TGCAGCGTTGGCCCCAGGGGCGGGAACACTGAAGCTTTCTTT. It is translated as CSVGPRGGNTEAFF. The genes are TRBV29-1 and TRBJ1-1; the D gene is possibly TRBD1 (6 bases). Trimming shortened V by 4 bases and J by 1 base, and 13 bases separated the two germline ends. Germline CDR1 and CDR2: SQVTM and ANQGSEA. This CDR3 contains 14 residues.

This clone has more than one count but fewer than ten. The V and J genes are TRBV5-6 and TRBJ2-3; D is uncertain. The V end lost 7 bases, the J end lost 1 base, and 7 bases lay between the germline ends. Germline values: CDR1 SGHDT, CDR2 YYEEEE. The CDR3 is 12 amino acids. This CDR3 reads CASDGGTDTQYF. CDR3 nucleotides: TGTGCCAGCGATGGAGGCACAGATACGCAGTATTTT.

This clone showed up just a few times. The chain carries TRBV7-9 and TRBJ1-5; no clear D. Trimming took off 6 bases at V and 0 bases at J, with 9 bases between the two ends. Germline loops: CDR1 SEHNR, CDR2 FQNEAQ (reference sequence). The CDR3 is 14 amino acids. This chain's CDR3 is CASSPSVSNQPQHF. CDR3 DNA sequence: TGTGCCAGCAGTCCGAGTGTTAGCAATCAGCCCCAGCATTTT.

This chain joins TRBV10-1 and TRBJ2-7, with TRBD1 matching over 10 bases. Unmatched junction bases numbered 8, after V lost 6 bases and J lost 3 bases. The CDR3 is 15 residues long. Per the germline V gene, CDR1 is WNHNN and CDR2 is SYGVQD (reference sequence). The CDR3 region has the DNA TGCGCCAGCAGGGGACAGGGGACCAGGTGCTACGAGCAGTACTTC. It specifies CASRGQGTRCYEQYF.

In DNA, the CDR3 is TGTGCCAGCAGACAGACAGGGGGCTCAGATACGCAGTATTTT. Amino acids: CASRQTGGSDTQYF. This rearrangement joins TRBV6-5 to TRBJ2-3, with 10 bases matching TRBD1. V lost 6 bases to trimming and J lost 4 bases; unmatched junction nucleotides: 4. Germline lookup yields CDR1 MNHEY and CDR2 SVGAGI. The CDR3 extends over 14 amino acids.

The chain is built from TRBV5-1 and TRBJ1-2; 9 bases are shared with TRBD1. J was trimmed by 2 bases and V by 6 bases; bases with no gene match: 8. Germline CDR1 and CDR2: SGHRS and YFSETQ. This CDR3 has 15 amino acids. The CDR3 reads CASTGTGFNNYGYTF. For the CDR3, the DNA is TGCGCCAGCACTGGGACAGGGTTTAACAACTATGGCTACACCTTC.

The CDR3 loop reads CASSTGTGDLYNEQFF. The CDR3 DNA reads TGCGCCAGCAGCACTGGGACAGGGGACCTCTACAATGAGCAGTTCTTC. V and J are TRBV5-1 and TRBJ2-1; 10 bases map to TRBD1. Losses at the gene ends were 4 bases for V and 3 bases for J; bases not matched to a gene: 7. Looked up from germline, CDR1 is SGHRS and CDR2 is YFSETQ. The CDR3 is 16 amino acids. Filled out from reference TRBV5-1 and TRBJ2-1, the complete variable domain reads KAGVTQTPRYLIKTRGQQVTLSCSPISGHRSVSWYQQTPGQGLQFLFEYFSETQRNKGNFPGRFSGRQFSNSRSEMNVSTLELGDSALYLCASSTGTGDLYNEQFFGPGTRLTVL.

The rearrangement joins TRBV4-1 to TRBJ1-5; 9 bases line up with TRBD1. Unmatched junction bases numbered 7, after V lost 2 bases and J lost 5 bases. The V gene's germline CDR1 is MGHRA and CDR2 YSYEKL. CDR3 length: 16 residues. CDR3 amino acids: CASSQIGTGRDQPQHF. DNA of the CDR3: TGCGCCAGCAGCCAAATCGGGACAGGGAGGGATCAGCCCCAGCATTTT.

The rearrangement links TRBV27 to TRBJ1-1; a possible D gene is TRBD1 (5 bases). V was shortened by 6 bases and J by 1 base, with 12 bases between the two germline ends. CDR1 is MNHEY and CDR2 is SMNVEV in the germline V gene (reference sequence). The CDR3 is made up of 14 amino acids. In DNA form, the CDR3 reads TGTGCCAGCAGCCAGGGTTGGTCGAACACTGAAGCTTTCTTT. Encoded protein: CASSQGWSNTEAFF.

CDR3 nucleotides: TGTGCCAGCAGTTCTCGGGGAAATCAGCCCCAGCATTTT. Its translation: CASSSRGNQPQHF. The genes are TRBV27 and TRBJ1-5; D is unresolved. Germline V gene lookup returns CDR1 MNHEY and CDR2 SMNVEV (reference sequence). The ends were cut back, 4 bases at V and 4 bases at J, with 8 bases in the middle. The CDR3 length is 13 residues.